What follows are 21 T cell receptor beta chains derived from one specimen sequenced in a study of control samples from healthy donors and cancer patients. Assay: immunoSEQ multiplex PCR; the TCRdb copy retains only in-frame clones and omits some. Of fewer than 200,000 clones in the sample, roughly 94% were seen once. Sequenced material: PBMCs. These receptors all come from a man aged 55 to 69 with colorectal cancer.

The chain is built from TRBV21-1 and TRBJ1-2. TRBV21-1 is tagged as a pseudogene. This CDR3 region has 18 residues. In nucleotides, the CDR3 is TGTGCCAGCAGCAAAGAGGTAGGCCACGGAGGCCTTAACTATGGCTACACCTTC. Protein sequence: CASSKEVGHGGLNYGYTF.

The rearrangement uses TRBV27 and TRBJ2-3; TRBD2 agrees at 9 bases. The V gene end was trimmed by 3 bases and the J gene end by 3 bases; junction bases not matched to a gene: 7. The germline V gene has CDR1 MNHEY and CDR2 SMNVEV (reference sequence). CDR3 length: 16 residues. DNA for the CDR3: TGTGCCAGCAGTTTGCCGGTCGCGGGGGGGACAGATACGCAGTATTTT. It yields the protein CASSLPVAGGTDTQYF.

The V gene is TRBV3-1 (or the pseudogene TRBV3-2), the J gene TRBJ1-2, with 9 bases matching TRBD1. The V segment lost 3 bases and the J segment 5 bases; nucleotides outside the gene matches: 7. The CDR3 totals 15 residues. Germline V CDR1 and CDR2: LGHDT, YNNKEL (reference sequence). The CDR3 sequence is CASSQGQGFRYGYTF. The DNA of the CDR3 is TGTGCCAGCAGCCAGGGACAGGGCTTCAGGTATGGCTACACCTTC.

This clone was detected only once. This rearrangement joins TRBV5-3 to TRBJ1-2, with D perhaps matching TRBD1 (5 bases). TRBV5-3 is known as an ORF, though its function is uncertain. There are 14 residues in the CDR3. Trimming removed 3 bases from V and 8 bases from J, with 17 bases in between. The CDR3 loop is CARSYGQGACGYTF. The CDR3, as DNA: TGTGCCAGAAGCTATGGGCAGGGAGCGTGCGGCTACACCTTC.

The chain couples TRBV28 to TRBJ1-2; D unclear. Germline CDR1 MDHEN, CDR2 SYDVKM. V shed 2 bases and J shed 1 base, with 5 bases lying between them. The CDR3 sequence is 13 residues long. In nucleotides, the CDR3 is TGTGCCAGCAGTTTACGGATTAACTATGGCTACACCTTC. Encoded protein: CASSLRINYGYTF.

The chain uses TRBV7-2 and TRBJ1-3; no firm D call. This CDR3 has 13 residues. The V gene lost 4 bases and the J gene lost 1 base, with 5 bases spanning the gap. Germline lookup yields CDR1 SGHTA and CDR2 FQGNSA. The CDR3 reads CASSSQSGNTIYF. The CDR3 nucleotides are TGTGCCAGCAGCTCGCAGTCTGGAAACACCATATATTTT.

The chain recombines TRBV7-9 with TRBJ1-6; D possibly corresponds to TRBD1 (6 bases). CDR1 and CDR2 from the germline V gene are SEHNR and FQNEAQ (reference sequence). V was trimmed by 2 bases and J by 6 bases, leaving 11 bases between them. This CDR3 comprises 15 residues. In DNA, the CDR3 is TGTGCCAGCAGCTTATCAGGGGACGGTAATTCACCCCTCCACTTT. It translates to CASSLSGDGNSPLHF. The full variable domain, rest sourced from reference TRBV7-9 and TRBJ1-6, is DTGVSQNPRHKITKRGQNVTFRCDPISEHNRLYWYRQTLGQGPEFLTYFQNEAQLEKSRLLSDRFSAERPKGSFSTLEIQRTEQGDSAMYLCASSLSGDGNSPLHFGNGTRLTVT.

This sequence joins TRBV3-1 (or the pseudogene TRBV3-2) and TRBJ2-7; tentatively, D is TRBD1 (6 bases). Germline lookup yields CDR1 LGHDT and CDR2 YNNKEL (reference sequence). V lost 4 bases and J 2 bases, leaving 12 bases between the germline ends. The CDR3 covers 14 residues. The CDR3 sequence is CASSPDRSPYEQYF. The DNA of the CDR3 is TGTGCCAGCAGCCCTGACAGGAGCCCCTACGAGCAGTACTTC.

This chain links TRBV20-1 with TRBJ2-7, with 10 bases matching TRBD2. After removal of 3 bases from V and 5 bases from J, the junction contained 4 bases not matched to a gene. Germline V gives CDR1 DFQATT, CDR2 SNEGSKA (reference sequence). The CDR3 spans 13 residues. CDR3 bases: TGCAGTGCTAGTGGACTAGCGGACCACGAGCAGTACTTC. It specifies CSASGLADHEQYF.

The chain combines TRBV4-1 with TRBJ2-7; perhaps TRBD1 as D (6 bases). This CDR3 is built from 15 residues. Germline V CDR1 and CDR2: MGHRA, YSYEKL. Trimming pared 2 bases from V and 0 bases from J, leaving 11 bases between. The CDR3 DNA is TGCGCCAGCAGCCAAAGGGCGGACAGCTCCTACGAGCAGTACTTC. It is translated as CASSQRADSSYEQYF.

V and J are TRBV24-1 and TRBJ2-7; possibly TRBD1 for D (6 bases). Per germline, CDR1 KGHDR and CDR2 SFDVKD. Trimming stripped 4 bases from V and 4 bases from J, with 16 bases between. This CDR3 has 15 residues. In nucleotides, the CDR3 is TGTGCCACCAGTGACCGCTGGACAGATCAATACGAGCAGTACTTC. Protein sequence: CATSDRWTDQYEQYF.

V is TRBV27 and J is TRBJ2-5; D possibly uses TRBD1 or TRBD2 (5 bases each). Germline V gene data show CDR1 as MNHEY and CDR2 as SMNVEV (reference sequence). The CDR3 sequence is 15 residues long. Trimming left V 2 bases short and J 5 bases short, with 15 bases between. CDR3: CASSLKGLGTETQYF. The CDR3 region has the DNA TGTGCCAGCAGTTTAAAAGGTCTAGGGACGGAGACCCAGTACTTC.

This chain uses TRBV19 with TRBJ1-5; no definite D call. V dropped 5 bases and J dropped 7 bases, with 9 bases sitting between them. This CDR3 comprises 12 residues. In germline, CDR1 is LNHDA, CDR2 SQIVND (reference sequence). CDR3 protein: CASSPRLQPQHF. In nucleotides, the CDR3 is TGTGCCAGTAGTCCCCGATTACAGCCCCAGCATTTT.

This clone was counted only a few times. The chain recombines TRBV19 with TRBJ1-5; 9 bases are shared with TRBD1. Germline CDR1 and CDR2: LNHDA and SQIVND (reference sequence). The V and J ends lost 5 bases and 1 base, in that order; junction bases with no gene match: 6. This CDR3 region has 16 residues. The CDR3 here is CASSVNRGLSNQPQHF. In DNA form, the CDR3 reads TGTGCCAGTAGTGTAAACAGGGGGCTGAGCAATCAGCCCCAGCATTTT.

CDR3 loop: CASSGQSNQPQHF. The CDR3 nucleotides read TGTGCCAGCAGCGGGCAAAGCAATCAGCCCCAGCATTTT. The V and J genes are TRBV12-3 or TRBV12-4 and TRBJ1-5; D ambiguous. The CDR3 spans 13 residues. Trimming left V 6 bases short and J 1 base short, with 7 bases between.

This chain uses TRBV27 with TRBJ1-2; a weak D match, TRBD1 (5 bases). V was cut by 6 bases and J by 5 bases, with 19 bases left in between. CDR3 size: 15 residues. CDR1 and CDR2 (germline): MNHEY, SMNVEV (reference sequence). Here the CDR3 reads CASSPAGRGEYGYTF. In DNA, the CDR3 is TGTGCCAGCAGCCCAGCCGGGCGGGGGGAATATGGCTACACCTTC.

The chain recombines TRBV6-5 with TRBJ1-3; the D gene is possibly TRBD1 (5 bases). Trimming removed 6 bases at V and 4 bases at J, with 10 bases between. The CDR3 runs to 13 residues. Looked up from germline, CDR1 is MNHEY and CDR2 is SVGAGI. The CDR3 region has the DNA TGTGCCAGCAGGAGGGGTGCAGGAAACACCATATATTTT. Translating gives CASRRGAGNTIYF.

The V call is TRBV5-1, the J call TRBJ2-1, with D possibly matching TRBD1 (5 bases). The V end lost 4 bases, the J end lost 4 bases, and 9 bases lay between the germline ends. Germline V gives CDR1 SGHRS, CDR2 YFSETQ. The CDR3 extends over 13 amino acids. CDR3 amino acids: CASSQTEYNEQFF. As DNA, the CDR3 is TGCGCCAGCAGCCAGACAGAATACAATGAGCAGTTCTTC.

The chain has TRBV3-1 (or the pseudogene TRBV3-2) and TRBJ1-2; maybe TRBD1 (5 bases). The CDR3 covers 14 residues. V was cut by 1 base and J by 7 bases, with 13 bases left in between. Per the germline V gene, CDR1 is LGHDT and CDR2 is YNNKEL (reference sequence). CDR3 sequence (DNA): TGTGCCAGCAGCCAAGGGGTAGGGGTCCCTGGCTACACCTTC. Its protein is CASSQGVGVPGYTF.

This chain uses TRBV11-2 with TRBJ2-7; 8 bases are shared with TRBD1. CDR1 is SGHAT and CDR2 is FQNNGV in the germline V gene. The CDR3 is made up of 15 amino acids. J lost 2 bases, V lost 1 base, and 4 bases had no gene match. CDR3 sequence reads: CASSLVPTGAYEQYF. The CDR3 coding sequence is TGTGCCAGCAGCTTAGTCCCGACAGGGGCCTACGAGCAGTACTTC.

CDR3 sequence (DNA): TGTGCCACCAGCAAGGGGATGAACACTGAAGCTTTCTTT. It codes for CATSKGMNTEAFF. The chain has TRBV15 and TRBJ1-1; weak D call: TRBD1 (5 bases). Germline-derived CDR1 and CDR2 are LNHNV and YYDKDF (reference sequence). There are 13 residues in the CDR3. V lost 4 bases, J lost 0 bases, and 6 bases lay in between.